The 16 T cell receptor beta chains listed next were all sequenced from one sample in a study of blood T cells in healthy people across ages. It was with a sample-barcoded 5' primer and a J-beta primer mix that a second PCR of about 6 to 11 cycles was run. TCRdb fed the 5' RACE reads into MiXCR, producing one record per CDR3 protein. The sample records some 1.5 million distinct CDR3 sequences, approximately 43% being singletons. The sample consisted of blood. The receptors here all came from a young woman in good health.

The gene calls are TRBV7-9 and TRBJ2-7; D uncertain. CDR1 SEHNR and CDR2 FQNEAQ come from the germline V gene (reference sequence). Between the trimmed V and J ends, which lost 5 bases and 3 bases, there was a span of 14 bases. The CDR3 contains 14 residues. In DNA form, the CDR3 reads TGTGCCAGCAGCCCCTCCGTAAGGAACTACGAGCAGTACTTC. Translated: CASSPSVRNYEQYF.

A few counts support this clonotype. The genes are TRBV6-6 and TRBJ2-3; TRBD1 matches 8 bases. Germline V CDR1 and CDR2: MNHNY, SVGAGI (reference sequence). The CDR3 has 17 residues. The trim removed 0 bases at V and 2 bases at J, leaving 7 bases unmatched. Here the CDR3 reads CASSYSRTGSPTDTQYF. In DNA, the CDR3 is TGTGCCAGCAGTTACTCGCGGACAGGGTCTCCCACAGATACGCAGTATTTT.

CDR3 region: CASSLGLAGGATDTQYF. For the CDR3, the DNA is TGTGCCAGCAGCCTAGGCCTAGCGGGAGGTGCCACAGATACGCAGTATTTT. The chain has TRBV4-2 and TRBJ2-3, with 11 positions matching TRBD2. V shed 4 bases, J shed 2 bases, and the junction held 8 bases outside the gene matches. This CDR3 region has 17 residues. Germline V gene data show CDR1 as LGHNA and CDR2 as YNFKEQ.

This clonotype has a count of ten or more. The chain employs TRBV6-5 and TRBJ2-7; 10 positions match TRBD2. CDR1 and CDR2 from the germline V gene are MNHEY and SVGAGI. The length of the CDR3 is 15 residues. J was trimmed by 2 bases and V by 0 bases; bases with no gene match: 1. The CDR3 nucleotides are TGTGCCAGCAGTTACTCCGGACTAGCGGCCTACGAGCAGTACTTC. Amino acid sequence: CASSYSGLAAYEQYF.

The J gene is TRBJ2-5, the V gene TRBV5-1; no reliable D call. The CDR3 has 15 residues. Trimming stripped 0 bases from V and 0 bases from J, with 9 bases between. CDR1 SGHRS and CDR2 YFSETQ come from the germline V gene. CDR3 sequence (DNA): TGCGCCAGCAGCTTGGCCGGGCTACACCAAGAGACCCAGTACTTC. It specifies CASSLAGLHQETQYF.

A word on this clonotype: Sequence at one end of the junction differs from germline and may be a read error. This chain links TRBV4-2 with TRBJ1-1; D possibly corresponds to TRBD1 (5 bases). Looked up from germline, CDR1 is LGHNA and CDR2 is YNFKEQ. This CDR3 contains 15 residues. This CDR3 reads CASSQVAQALTKAFF. CDR3 nucleotide sequence: TGTGCCAGCAGCCAAGTAGCACAGGCCCTCACTAAAGCTTTCTTT.

The chain carries TRBV3-1 and TRBJ2-3; maybe TRBD2 (6 bases). V lost 0 bases and J lost 0, with 16 bases in between. The germline gives CDR1 LGHDT, CDR2 YNNKEL (reference sequence). The CDR3 extends over 18 amino acids. This CDR3 is CASSQELAGLFSTDTQYF. For the CDR3, the DNA is TGTGCCAGCAGCCAAGAACTGGCGGGGCTGTTTAGCACAGATACGCAGTATTTT.

This chain connects TRBV20-1 to TRBJ2-3, with 15 bases identical to TRBD2. The CDR3 spans 19 residues. Trimming took 5 bases from V and 4 from J; bases not matched to a gene: 16. Germline-derived CDR1 and CDR2 are DFQATT and SNEGSKA (reference sequence). The CDR3 loop is CSAYDPLGLAGGEADTQYF. The CDR3 DNA reads as TGCAGTGCTTACGACCCCCTAGGACTAGCGGGAGGGGAAGCAGATACGCAGTATTTT.

This clonotype occurred many times. The V call is TRBV10-3, the J call TRBJ2-6, with D uncertain. Trimming pared 5 bases from V and 8 bases from J, leaving 10 bases between. The CDR3 spans 13 residues. Germline V gene lookup returns CDR1 ENHRY and CDR2 SYGVKD. CDR3 sequence reads: CAISPELTNVLTF. The CDR3 nucleotides are TGTGCCATCAGTCCCGAACTCACCAACGTCCTGACTTTC.

The chain has TRBV7-3 and TRBJ2-3; D is ambiguous. The CDR3 covers 15 residues. Germline V gene data show CDR1 as SGHTA and CDR2 as FQGTGA. V was clipped by 0 bases and J by 4 bases, with 11 bases between them. The chain's CDR3 is CASSLTLHGADTQYF. CDR3 DNA: TGTGCCAGCAGCTTAACACTGCATGGCGCAGATACGCAGTATTTT.

The chain combines TRBV7-3 with TRBJ1-2; 8 positions match TRBD1. The junction had 10 bases not matched to a gene; V was cut back by 5 bases and J by 5 bases. Germline V gene data show CDR1 as SGHTA and CDR2 as FQGTGA. The CDR3 covers 15 residues. Here the CDR3 reads CASSDGVRGPYGYTF. In DNA form, the CDR3 reads TGTGCCAGCAGCGATGGCGTCAGGGGGCCGTATGGCTACACCTTC.

The CDR3 spells CASSRQTLVLHEQYF. The DNA of the CDR3 is TGTGCCAGCAGTCGACAGACCCTCGTCCTCCACGAGCAGTACTTC. The chain has TRBV12-3 or TRBV12-4 and TRBJ2-7; perhaps TRBD1 as D (5 bases). Trimming cost V 5 bases and J 5 bases, with 19 bases left between them. The CDR3 runs 15 residues.

V and J are TRBV29-1 and TRBJ2-7; 9 nucleotides line up with TRBD1. J gave up 6 bases and V 7 bases, and 7 bases lay outside the gene matches. Germline assignment: CDR1 SQVTM and CDR2 ANQGSEA. The CDR3 sequence is 12 residues long. CDR3 nucleotide sequence: TGCAGCGCCGGGGACAGGGCGTCCGAGCAGTACTTC. Amino acids: CSAGDRASEQYF.

This clonotype was counted between two and nine times. The chain joins TRBV4-1 to TRBJ1-6; 7 bases agree with TRBD1. Germline V gene sequence: CDR1 MGHRA, CDR2 YSYEKL. This CDR3 is 17 amino acids long. The junction had 7 bases not matched to a gene; V was cut back by 4 bases and J by 1 base. The CDR3 DNA reads as TGCGCCAGCAGCCCAGACGGGACAGAGTCCTATAATTCACCCCTCCACTTT. It translates to CASSPDGTESYNSPLHF.

The chain carries TRBV5-1 and TRBJ1-1, with TRBD1 as a possible D gene (5 bases). The CDR3 runs to 12 residues. Trimming took off 5 bases at V and 8 bases at J, with 13 bases between the two ends. The germline V gene encodes CDR1 SGHRS and CDR2 YFSETQ. The CDR3 loop is CASSRDSGEAFF. CDR3 sequence (DNA): TGCGCCAGCAGTCGGGATTCAGGGGAAGCTTTCTTT.

This clonotype came up a few times. V gene TRBV20-1 combines with J gene TRBJ1-5; 8 bases agree with TRBD1. The CDR3 spans 13 residues. After removal of 6 bases from V and 5 bases from J, the junction contained 6 bases not matched to a gene. Germline-derived CDR1 and CDR2 are DFQATT and SNEGSKA (reference sequence). CDR3 bases: TGCAGTGCAGTGACAGGGGCCGATCAGCCCCAGCATTTT. Residues: CSAVTGADQPQHF.